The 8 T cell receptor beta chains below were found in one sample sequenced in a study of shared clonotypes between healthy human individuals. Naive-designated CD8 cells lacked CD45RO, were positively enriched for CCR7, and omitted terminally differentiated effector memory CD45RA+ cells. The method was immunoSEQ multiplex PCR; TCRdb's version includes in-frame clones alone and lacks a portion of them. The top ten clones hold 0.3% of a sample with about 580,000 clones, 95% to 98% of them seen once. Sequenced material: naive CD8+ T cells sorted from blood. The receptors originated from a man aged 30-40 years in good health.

The CDR3 loop is CSVERPLASPPDTQYF. For the CDR3, the DNA is TGCAGCGTTGAACGGCCCCTAGCGTCTCCCCCAGATACGCAGTATTTT. The chain has TRBV29-1 and TRBJ2-3, with a possible D match to TRBD2 (6 bases). From germline, CDR1 is SQVTM and CDR2 ANQGSEA. Trimming pared 2 bases from V and 4 bases from J, leaving 19 bases between. CDR3 length equals 16 residues.

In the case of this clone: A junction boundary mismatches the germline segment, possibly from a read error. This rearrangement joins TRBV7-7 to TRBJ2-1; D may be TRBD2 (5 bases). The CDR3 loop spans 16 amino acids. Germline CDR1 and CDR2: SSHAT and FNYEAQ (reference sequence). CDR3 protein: CASSLVPGSSYNEQFF. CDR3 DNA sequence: TGTGCTAGCAGCTTAGTACCGGGATCCTCCTACAATGAGCAGTTCTTC.

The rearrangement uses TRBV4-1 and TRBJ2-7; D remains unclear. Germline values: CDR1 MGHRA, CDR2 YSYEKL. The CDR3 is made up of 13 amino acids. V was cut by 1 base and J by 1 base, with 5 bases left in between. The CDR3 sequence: CASSQAPSYEQYF. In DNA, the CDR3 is TGCGCCAGCAGCCAAGCCCCTTCCTACGAGCAGTACTTC.

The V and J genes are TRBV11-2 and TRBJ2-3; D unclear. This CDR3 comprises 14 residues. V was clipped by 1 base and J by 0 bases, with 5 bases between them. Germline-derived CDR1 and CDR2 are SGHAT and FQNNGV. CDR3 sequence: CASSLGSSTDTQYF. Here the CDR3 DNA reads TGTGCCAGCAGCTTAGGAAGTAGCACAGATACGCAGTATTTT.

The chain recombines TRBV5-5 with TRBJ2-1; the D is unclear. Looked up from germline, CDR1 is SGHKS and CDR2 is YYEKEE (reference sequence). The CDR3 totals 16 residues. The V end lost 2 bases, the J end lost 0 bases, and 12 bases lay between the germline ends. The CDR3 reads CASSFLPPPSYNEQFF. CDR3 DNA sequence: TGTGCCAGCAGCTTCCTCCCCCCACCCTCCTACAATGAGCAGTTCTTC.

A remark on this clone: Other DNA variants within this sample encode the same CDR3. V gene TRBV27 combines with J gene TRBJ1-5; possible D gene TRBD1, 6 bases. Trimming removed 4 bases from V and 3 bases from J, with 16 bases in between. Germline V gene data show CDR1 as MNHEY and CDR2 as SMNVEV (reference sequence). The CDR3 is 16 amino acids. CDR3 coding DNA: TGTGCCAGCAGTTCATCGGGAACAGGGTTCAATCAGCCCCAGCATTTT. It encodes CASSSSGTGFNQPQHF.

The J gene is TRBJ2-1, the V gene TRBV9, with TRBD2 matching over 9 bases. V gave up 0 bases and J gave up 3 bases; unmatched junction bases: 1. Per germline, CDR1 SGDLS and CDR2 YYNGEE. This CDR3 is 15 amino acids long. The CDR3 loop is CASSVASGNYNEQFF. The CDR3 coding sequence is TGTGCCAGCAGCGTAGCTAGCGGGAACTACAATGAGCAGTTCTTC. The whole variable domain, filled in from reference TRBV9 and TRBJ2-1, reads DSGVTQTPKHLITATGQRVTLRCSPRSGDLSVYWYQQSLDQGLQFLIQYYNGEERAKGNILERFSAQQFPDLHSELNLSSLELGDSALYFCASSVASGNYNEQFFGPGTRLTVL.

CDR3 coding DNA: TGTGCCAGCAGCGACACTTATAGCACAGATACGCAGTATTTT. This gives the protein CASSDTYSTDTQYF. This rearrangement joins TRBV7-9 to TRBJ2-3; D not certain. The germline V gene encodes CDR1 SEHNR and CDR2 FQNEAQ (reference sequence). The CDR3 has 14 amino acids. V lost 5 bases and J lost 0, with 9 bases in between. Full variable domain (outside the CDR3, taken from reference TRBV7-9 and TRBJ2-3): DTGVSQNPRHKITKRGQNVTFRCDPISEHNRLYWYRQTLGQGPEFLTYFQNEAQLEKSRLLSDRFSAERPKGSFSTLEIQRTEQGDSAMYLCASSDTYSTDTQYFGPGTRLTVL.